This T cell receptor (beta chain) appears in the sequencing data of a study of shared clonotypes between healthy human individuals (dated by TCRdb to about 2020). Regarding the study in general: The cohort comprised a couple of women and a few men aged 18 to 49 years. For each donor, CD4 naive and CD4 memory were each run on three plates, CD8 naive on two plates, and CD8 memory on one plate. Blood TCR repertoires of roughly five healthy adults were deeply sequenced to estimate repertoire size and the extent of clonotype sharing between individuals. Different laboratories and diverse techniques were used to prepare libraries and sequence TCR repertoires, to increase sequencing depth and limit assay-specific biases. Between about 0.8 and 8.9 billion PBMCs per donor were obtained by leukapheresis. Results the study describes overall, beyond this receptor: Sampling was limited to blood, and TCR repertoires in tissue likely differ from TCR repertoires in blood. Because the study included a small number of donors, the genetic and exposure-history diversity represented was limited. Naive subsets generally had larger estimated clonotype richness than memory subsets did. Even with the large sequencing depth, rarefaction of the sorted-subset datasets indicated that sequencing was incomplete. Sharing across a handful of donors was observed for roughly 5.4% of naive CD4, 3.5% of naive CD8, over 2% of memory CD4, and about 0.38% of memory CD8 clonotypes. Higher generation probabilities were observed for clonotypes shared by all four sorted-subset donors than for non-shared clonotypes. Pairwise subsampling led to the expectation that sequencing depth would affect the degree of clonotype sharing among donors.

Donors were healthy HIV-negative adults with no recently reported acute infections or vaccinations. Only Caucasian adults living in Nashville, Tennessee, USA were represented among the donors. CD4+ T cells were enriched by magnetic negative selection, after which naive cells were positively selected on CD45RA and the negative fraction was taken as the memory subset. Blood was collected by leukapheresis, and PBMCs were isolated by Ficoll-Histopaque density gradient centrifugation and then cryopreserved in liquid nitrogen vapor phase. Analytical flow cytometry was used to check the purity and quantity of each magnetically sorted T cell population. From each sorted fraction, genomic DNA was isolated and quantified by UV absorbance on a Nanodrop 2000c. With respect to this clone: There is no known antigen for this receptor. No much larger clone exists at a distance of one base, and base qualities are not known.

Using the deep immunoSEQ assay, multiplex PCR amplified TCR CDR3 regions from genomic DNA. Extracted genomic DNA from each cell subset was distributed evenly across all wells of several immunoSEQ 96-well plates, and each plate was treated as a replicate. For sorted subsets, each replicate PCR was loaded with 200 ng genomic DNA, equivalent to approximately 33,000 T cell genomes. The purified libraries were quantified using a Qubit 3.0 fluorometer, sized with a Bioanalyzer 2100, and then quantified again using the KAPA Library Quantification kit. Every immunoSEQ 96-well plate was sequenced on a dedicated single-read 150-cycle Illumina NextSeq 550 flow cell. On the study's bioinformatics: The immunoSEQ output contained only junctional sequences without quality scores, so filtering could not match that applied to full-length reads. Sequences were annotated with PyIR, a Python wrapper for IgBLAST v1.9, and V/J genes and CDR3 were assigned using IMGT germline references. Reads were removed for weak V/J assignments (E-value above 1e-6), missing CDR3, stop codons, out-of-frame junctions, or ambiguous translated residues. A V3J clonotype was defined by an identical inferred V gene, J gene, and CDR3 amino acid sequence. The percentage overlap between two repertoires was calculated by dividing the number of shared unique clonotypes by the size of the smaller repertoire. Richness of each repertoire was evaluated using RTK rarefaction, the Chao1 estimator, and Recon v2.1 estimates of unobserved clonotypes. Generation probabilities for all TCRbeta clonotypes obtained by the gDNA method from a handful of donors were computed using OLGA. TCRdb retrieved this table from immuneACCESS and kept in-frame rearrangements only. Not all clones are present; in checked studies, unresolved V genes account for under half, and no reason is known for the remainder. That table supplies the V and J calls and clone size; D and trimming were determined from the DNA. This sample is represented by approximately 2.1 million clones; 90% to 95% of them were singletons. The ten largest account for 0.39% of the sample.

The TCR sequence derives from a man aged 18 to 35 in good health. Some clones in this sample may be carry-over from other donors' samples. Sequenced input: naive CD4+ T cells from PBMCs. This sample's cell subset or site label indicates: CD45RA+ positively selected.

The CDR3 region reads CATMRQGNSYEQYF. The DNA sequence is given as TGTGCCACCATGAGACAGGGAAACTCCTACGAGCAGTACTTC. This chain is built from TRBV27 and TRBJ2-7, with 7 bases aligning to TRBD1. V trim: 10 bases; J trim: 0 bases; unmatched bases: 9. CDR3 length: 14 amino acids, cysteine to phenylalanine. CDR3 DNA is the only sequence kept; it has 42 bases, read in frame from the first base. CDR1 MNHEY and CDR2 SMNVEV were looked up in the germline V gene (reference sequence).